Here is one T cell receptor beta chain with its context. This sample was included in a study of T cell changes during pregnancy in multiple sclerosis. TCRdb's copy holds only in-frame clones and misses some; the assay was immunoSEQ multiplex PCR. This table has roughly 80,000 clones, roughly 90% appearing once. The receptor's source is a female donor with multiple sclerosis, enrolled in a pregnancy study. Here the sequenced sample was peripheral blood, taken before pregnancy.

CDR3 residues: CASSSEIFNYGYTF. Here the CDR3 DNA reads TGTGCCAGCAGTAGTGAGATATTTAACTATGGCTACACCTTC. The chain combines TRBV2 with TRBJ1-2; D call uncertain. This CDR3 spans 14 amino acids. The germline gives CDR1 SNHLY, CDR2 FYNNEI. V lost 5 bases to trimming and J lost 1 base, with 11 bases between them.